Shown below are 3 T cell receptor beta chains from a single sample sequenced in a study of cytomegalovirus exposure and HLA in healthy donors. TCRdb's table, derived via immunoSEQ multiplex PCR, lists solely in-frame clones and lacks some. The repertoire holds over 100,000 clones, with roughly 90% as singletons. What was sequenced was PBMCs. All receptors derive from a woman between 18 and 30 years old in good health and CMV-seronegative.

This chain connects TRBV29-1 to TRBJ1-4; D is undetermined. V shed 4 bases and J shed 0 bases, with 6 bases lying between them. The germline V gene has CDR1 SQVTM and CDR2 ANQGSEA. The CDR3 length is 13 residues. CDR3 region: CSVGSSTNEKLFF. CDR3 DNA: TGCAGCGTTGGTTCCTCAACTAATGAAAAACTGTTTTTT.

The chain recombines TRBV27 with TRBJ2-1, with a possible D match to TRBD2 (5 bases). The CDR3 is 16 amino acids. Germline assignment: CDR1 MNHEY and CDR2 SMNVEV (reference sequence). The V and J ends lost 6 bases and 0 bases respectively, with 15 bases between them. Written as DNA, the CDR3 is TGTGCCAGCAGACGGCCTGGACTCATCTCCTACAATGAGCAGTTCTTC. Protein: CASRRPGLISYNEQFF.

The chain joins TRBV30 to TRBJ2-1; 7 nucleotides align to TRBD1. CDR1 GTSNPN and CDR2 SVGIG come from the germline V gene (reference sequence). This CDR3 contains 13 residues. J was trimmed by 6 bases and V by 4 bases; bases with no gene match: 6. DNA for the CDR3: TGTGCCTGGATCGAGACAGGGAGCAATGAGCAGTTCTTC. This translates into CAWIETGSNEQFF.